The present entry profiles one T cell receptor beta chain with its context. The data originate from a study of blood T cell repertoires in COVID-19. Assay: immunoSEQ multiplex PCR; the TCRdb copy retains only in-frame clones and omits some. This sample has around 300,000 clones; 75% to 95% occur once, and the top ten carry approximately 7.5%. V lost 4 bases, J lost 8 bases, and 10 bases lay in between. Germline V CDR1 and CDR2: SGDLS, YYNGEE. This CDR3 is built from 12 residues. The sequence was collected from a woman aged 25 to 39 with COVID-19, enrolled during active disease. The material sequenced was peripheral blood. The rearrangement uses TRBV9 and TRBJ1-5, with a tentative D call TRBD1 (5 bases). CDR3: CASSRGGEPQHF. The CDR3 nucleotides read TGTGCCAGCAGCAGGGGTGGAGAGCCCCAGCATTTT.